This T cell receptor (beta chain) was obtained from a study of blood T cell repertoires in COVID-19. The CDR3 sequence is 14 residues long. V was pared by 4 bases and J by 0 bases, with 8 bases between. Germline V CDR1 and CDR2: MNHEY, SMNVEV (reference sequence). All enrollees were roughly 18 to 89 years old and from roughly 22 US areas. TCRdb keeps only in-frame clones here, not all; method: immunoSEQ multiplex PCR. The sample includes 300,000 to 400,000 clones, 75% to 90% of them seen just once. This chain links TRBV27 with TRBJ2-3, with D perhaps TRBD1 (6 bases). Input material: PBMCs or T cells enriched from blood (not recorded which). This receptor was taken from a man between 18 and 35 years old who had recovered from COVID-19. The CDR3 DNA is TGTGCCAGCAGTTGGACAGACAGCACAGATACGCAGTATTTT. This translates into CASSWTDSTDTQYF.